Here is one T cell receptor beta chain with its context. The antigen remains undetermined. Adult donors, all healthy and HIV-negative, had no recent acute infections or vaccinations. This specimen belongs to a study of shared clonotypes between healthy human individuals. General study findings and limits: The authors expected sequencing depth to affect clonotype sharing among donors.

The deep-level immunoSEQ assay was used. Using immunoSEQ multiplex PCR, the repertoire was profiled, and TCRdb retains in-frame clones only, with some absent. Among about 480,000 clones listed, 79% were seen once. This clonotype was obtained from a woman in her forties in good health. Some clones in this sample may be carry-over from other donors' samples. The specimen was PBMCs.

This chain's CDR3 is CASSSRGTKNIQYF. The CDR3 DNA reads as TGTGCCAGTAGTTCCCGGGGGACCAAAAACATTCAGTACTTC. This chain joins TRBV19 and TRBJ2-4, with a tentative D call TRBD2 (6 bases). V lost 5 bases and J lost 2, with 10 bases in between. The CDR3 is 14 residues long. CDR1 LNHDA and CDR2 SQIVND come from the germline V gene (reference sequence).